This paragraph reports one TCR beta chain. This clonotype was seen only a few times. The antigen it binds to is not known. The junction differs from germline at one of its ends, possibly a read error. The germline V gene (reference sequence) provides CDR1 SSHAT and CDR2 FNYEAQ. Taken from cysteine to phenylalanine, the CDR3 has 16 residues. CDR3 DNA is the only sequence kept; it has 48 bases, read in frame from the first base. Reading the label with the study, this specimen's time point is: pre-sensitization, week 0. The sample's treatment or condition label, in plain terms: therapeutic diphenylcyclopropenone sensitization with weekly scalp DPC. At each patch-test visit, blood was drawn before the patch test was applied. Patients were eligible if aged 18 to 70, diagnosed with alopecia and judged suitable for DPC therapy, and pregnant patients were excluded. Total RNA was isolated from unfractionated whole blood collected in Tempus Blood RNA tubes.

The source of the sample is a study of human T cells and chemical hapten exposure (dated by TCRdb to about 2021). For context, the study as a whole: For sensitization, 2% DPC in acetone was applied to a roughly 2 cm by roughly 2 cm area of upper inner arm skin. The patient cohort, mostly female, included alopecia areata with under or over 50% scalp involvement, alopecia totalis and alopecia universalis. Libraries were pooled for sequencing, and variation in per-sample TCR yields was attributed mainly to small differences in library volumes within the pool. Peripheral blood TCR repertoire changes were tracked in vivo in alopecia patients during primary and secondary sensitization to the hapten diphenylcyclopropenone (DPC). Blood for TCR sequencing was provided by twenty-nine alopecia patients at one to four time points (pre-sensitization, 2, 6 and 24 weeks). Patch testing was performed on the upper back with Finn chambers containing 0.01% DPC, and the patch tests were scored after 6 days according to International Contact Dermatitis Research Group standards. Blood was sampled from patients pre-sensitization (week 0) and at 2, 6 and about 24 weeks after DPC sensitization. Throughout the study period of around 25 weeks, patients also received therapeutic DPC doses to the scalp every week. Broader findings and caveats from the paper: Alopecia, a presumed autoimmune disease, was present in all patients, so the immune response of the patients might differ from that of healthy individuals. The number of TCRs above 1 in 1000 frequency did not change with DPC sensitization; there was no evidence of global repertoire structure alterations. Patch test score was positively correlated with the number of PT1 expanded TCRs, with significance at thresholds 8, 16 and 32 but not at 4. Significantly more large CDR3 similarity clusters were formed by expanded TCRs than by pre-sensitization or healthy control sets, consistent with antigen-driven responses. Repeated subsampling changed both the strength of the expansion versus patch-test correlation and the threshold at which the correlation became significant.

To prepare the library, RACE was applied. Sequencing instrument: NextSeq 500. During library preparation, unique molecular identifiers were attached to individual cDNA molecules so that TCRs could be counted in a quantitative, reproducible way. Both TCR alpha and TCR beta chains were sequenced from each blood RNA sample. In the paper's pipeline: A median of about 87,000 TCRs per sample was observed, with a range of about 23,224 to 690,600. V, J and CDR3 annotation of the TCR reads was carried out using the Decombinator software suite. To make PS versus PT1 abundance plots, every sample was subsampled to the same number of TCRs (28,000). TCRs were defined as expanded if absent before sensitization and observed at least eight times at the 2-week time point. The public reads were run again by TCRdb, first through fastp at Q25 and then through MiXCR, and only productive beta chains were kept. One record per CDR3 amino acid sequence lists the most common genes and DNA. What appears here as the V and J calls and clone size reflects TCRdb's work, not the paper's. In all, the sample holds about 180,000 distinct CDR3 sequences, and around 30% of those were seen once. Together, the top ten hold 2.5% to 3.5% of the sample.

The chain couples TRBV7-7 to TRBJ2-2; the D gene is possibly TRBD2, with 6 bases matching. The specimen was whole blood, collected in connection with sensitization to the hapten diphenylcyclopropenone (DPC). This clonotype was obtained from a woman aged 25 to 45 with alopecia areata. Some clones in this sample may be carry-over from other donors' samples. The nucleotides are TGTGCTAGCAGCTCACAAGCGGGCGCGAACACCGGGGAGCTGTTTTTT. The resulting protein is CASSSQAGANTGELFF.